This entry lists 29 T cell receptor beta chains sequenced from one sample in a study of blood T cell repertoires in COVID-19. Profiling relied on immunoSEQ multiplex PCR, and the TCRdb table lists in-frame clones only, not all of them. The sample includes about 200,000 clones, 75% to 85% of them seen just once. The sample taken for sequencing was PBMCs or T cells enriched from blood (not recorded which). The receptor source for this set is a woman aged 45-65 years with acute COVID-19.

This clone was detected once. The chain has TRBV24-1 and TRBJ1-6, with 9 bases that match TRBD1. With 9 bases clipped from V and 2 bases from J, the junction kept 7 bases outside the gene matches. In germline, CDR1 is KGHDR, CDR2 SFDVKD. This CDR3 has 16 amino acids. The CDR3 is CATQNHRGPYNSPLHF. The DNA of the CDR3 is TGTGCCACCCAGAACCACAGGGGGCCCTATAATTCACCCCTCCACTTT.

The V and J genes are TRBV7-2 and TRBJ2-2; no reliable D call. The CDR3 spans 13 residues. V was trimmed by 2 bases and J by 7 bases, leaving 8 bases between them. Germline V lookup: CDR1 SGHTA, CDR2 FQGNSA. The CDR3 DNA reads TGTGCCAGCAGCTTAAATTCGGGCGGGGAGCTGTTTTTT. Amino acid sequence: CASSLNSGGELFF.

Concerning this clone itself: The junction departs from the called germline gene at one end, perhaps through a read error. The chain combines TRBV6-1 with TRBJ1-2, with D possibly being TRBD1 (5 bases). This CDR3 is 15 amino acids long. Germline CDR1 and CDR2: MNHNS and SASEGT. This CDR3 is CASSEGRVINYGHTF. The CDR3 nucleotides are TGTGCCAGCAGCGAAGGCAGGGTGATCAACTATGGCCACACCTTC.

The V gene is TRBV4-3, the J gene TRBJ2-2, with 7 positions matching TRBD1. This CDR3 comprises 18 residues. Trimming at V came to 1 base and at J to 4 bases, leaving 12 bases not matched to a gene. Per germline, CDR1 LGHNA and CDR2 YSLEER. Here the CDR3 reads CASSQGWATGAVTGELFF. CDR3 DNA sequence: TGCGCCAGCAGCCAAGGATGGGCTACAGGGGCCGTCACCGGGGAGCTGTTTTTT.

This clone was found a few times. The rearrangement uses TRBV4-1 and TRBJ2-7, with 8 bases identical to TRBD1. The germline V gene has CDR1 MGHRA and CDR2 YSYEKL. This CDR3 spans 13 amino acids. With 3 bases clipped from V and 4 bases from J, the junction kept 2 bases outside the gene matches. This CDR3 reads CASSQDRAYEQYV. CDR3 nucleotides: TGCGCCAGCAGCCAGGACAGGGCTTACGAGCAGTACGTC.

This chain uses TRBV29-1 with TRBJ2-5; D gene uncertain. Trimming took off 5 bases at V and 5 bases at J, with 6 bases between the two ends. The CDR3 sequence is 10 residues long. The germline gives CDR1 SQVTM, CDR2 ANQGSEA. The CDR3 nucleotides are TGCAGCGTTTATGAGGAGACCCAGTACTTC. It yields the protein CSVYEETQYF.

The J gene is TRBJ1-6, the V gene TRBV2; D call uncertain. Between the trimmed V and J ends, which lost 6 bases and 2 bases, there was a span of 14 bases. From germline, CDR1 is SNHLY and CDR2 FYNNEI. There are 16 residues in the CDR3. CDR3: CASRDQTGAYNSPLHF. The CDR3 nucleotides read TGTGCCAGCAGGGATCAGACGGGAGCCTATAATTCACCCCTCCACTTT.

This sequence joins TRBV2 and TRBJ1-2, with 7 nucleotides matching TRBD1. From germline, CDR1 is SNHLY and CDR2 FYNNEI. Trimming at V came to 3 bases and at J to 0 bases, leaving 1 base not matched to a gene. The CDR3 is 14 amino acids. CDR3 protein: CASSDGQANYGYTF. Written as DNA, the CDR3 is TGTGCCAGCAGTGATGGACAGGCTAACTATGGCTACACCTTC. The full variable domain, completed using reference TRBV2 and TRBJ1-2, is EPEVTQTPSHQVTQMGQEVILRCVPISNHLYFYWYRQILGQKVEFLVSFYNNEISEKSEIFDDQFSVERPDGSNFTLKIRSTKLEDSAMYFCASSDGQANYGYTFGSGTRLTVV.

The V gene is TRBV11-3, the J gene TRBJ1-6; 7 bases align to TRBD1. The CDR3 runs to 14 residues. J gave up 10 bases and V 5 bases, and 8 bases lay outside the gene matches. The V gene's germline CDR1 is SGHNT and CDR2 YENEEA. The chain's CDR3 is CASSLGQAGSPLHF. The DNA of the CDR3 is TGTGCCAGCAGCCTTGGACAGGCCGGGTCACCCCTCCACTTT.

The V call is TRBV29-1, the J call TRBJ2-1; a weak D match, TRBD2 (6 bases). Germline V gene lookup returns CDR1 SQVTM and CDR2 ANQGSEA. Trimming cost V 5 bases and J 4 bases, with 15 bases left between them. The CDR3 extends over 14 amino acids. The DNA for the CDR3 is TGCAGCGTTTTTGGGCTAGCGCTTTACAATGAGCAGTTCTTC. It codes for CSVFGLALYNEQFF.

The chain uses TRBV5-1 and TRBJ1-3; 9 nucleotides match TRBD1. The length of the CDR3 is 15 residues. Germline lookup yields CDR1 SGHRS and CDR2 YFSETQ. The V segment lost 5 bases and the J segment 1 base; nucleotides outside the gene matches: 4. The CDR3 bases are TGCGCCAGCAGGACGGGGACAGGGTCTGGAAACACCATATATTTT. Translation: CASRTGTGSGNTIYF. Complete variable domain (other parts from reference TRBV5-1 and TRBJ1-3): KAGVTQTPRYLIKTRGQQVTLSCSPISGHRSVSWYQQTPGQGLQFLFEYFSETQRNKGNFPGRFSGRQFSNSRSEMNVSTLELGDSALYLCASRTGTGSGNTIYFGEGSWLTVV.

This clone was counted a few times. The genes are TRBV7-9 and TRBJ1-1, with D unclear. CDR3 length equals 11 residues. Trimming left V 7 bases short and J 1 base short, with 4 bases between. Germline values: CDR1 SEHNR, CDR2 FQNEAQ (reference sequence). The CDR3, as DNA: TGTGCCAGCAACAGGAACACTGAAGCTTTCTTT. Translated: CASNRNTEAFF.

This chain uses TRBV19 with TRBJ1-5, with D tentatively TRBD1 (6 bases). Germline CDR1 is LNHDA and CDR2 is SQIVND (reference sequence). Between the trimmed V and J ends, which lost 5 bases and 3 bases, there was a span of 17 bases. There are 16 residues in the CDR3. CDR3 nucleotides: TGTGCCAGTAGTCGTACGGTCGGGACACTCAATCAGCCCCAGCATTTT. Translated, it gives CASSRTVGTLNQPQHF.

Concerning this clone: A far larger clone lies a single base away; this is likely a read error. The CDR3, as DNA: TGTGCCAGCAGTCAAATGAACACTGAAGCTTTCTTT. It specifies CASSQMNTEAFF. The chain couples TRBV25-1 to TRBJ1-1, with no clear D. Germline V gene sequence: CDR1 MGHDK, CDR2 SYGVNS. Between the trimmed V and J ends, which lost 5 bases and 0 bases, there was a span of 4 bases. The CDR3 sequence is 12 residues long.

CDR3 bases: TGCGCCAGCAGCCAACAGACAGGGGGCTACACTGAAGCTTTCTTT. Its protein product is CASSQQTGGYTEAFF. The V gene is TRBV5-1, the J gene TRBJ1-1; the match to TRBD1 covers 10 bases. The CDR3 sequence is 15 residues long. Trimming took 4 bases from V and 3 from J; bases not matched to a gene: 6. Germline V lookup: CDR1 SGHRS, CDR2 YFSETQ.

The V call is TRBV27, the J call TRBJ2-5; weak D call: TRBD2 (6 bases). The CDR3 spans 20 residues. Germline-derived CDR1 and CDR2 are MNHEY and SMNVEV (reference sequence). V gave up 5 bases and J gave up 2 bases, with 30 bases separating them. CDR3 sequence reads: CASSPPGNGDWARVQETQYF. In DNA, the CDR3 is TGTGCCAGCAGTCCGCCGGGTAATGGGGACTGGGCCAGGGTTCAAGAGACCCAGTACTTC.

This chain links TRBV9 with TRBJ2-2, with TRBD2 matching 10 bases. This CDR3 has 17 amino acids. V lost 4 bases and J lost 6; bases outside the gene matches: 12. Germline V lookup: CDR1 SGDLS, CDR2 YYNGEE. CDR3 protein: CASSPDLSGGASGELFF. The CDR3 nucleotides read TGTGCCAGCAGCCCCGACCTGAGCGGGGGGGCCTCCGGGGAGCTGTTTTTT.

The chain has TRBV6-5 and TRBJ2-7; D is undetermined. The germline V gene has CDR1 MNHEY and CDR2 SVGAGI. The ends were cut back, 0 bases at V and 3 bases at J, with 12 bases in the middle. The CDR3 spans 15 residues. CDR3 DNA sequence: TGTGCCAGCAGTTACTCACGGCAAGGCGGCTACGAGCAGTACGTC. Encoded protein: CASSYSRQGGYEQYV.

The chain recombines TRBV28 with TRBJ1-4, with D hard to call. The germline gives CDR1 MDHEN, CDR2 SYDVKM. V was trimmed by 7 bases and J by 7 bases, leaving 13 bases between them. This CDR3 region has 13 residues. This chain's CDR3 is CASTLPLGEKLFF. CDR3 coding DNA: TGTGCCAGCACCCTACCGCTCGGTGAAAAACTGTTTTTT.

This clone was seen a single time. This chain joins TRBV12-3 or TRBV12-4 and TRBJ2-5; D is unresolved. Trimming removed 7 bases from V and 5 bases from J, with 14 bases in between. The CDR3 runs 13 residues. The CDR3 spells CASNPTEAETQYF. CDR3 bases: TGTGCCAGCAATCCCACCGAAGCGGAGACCCAGTACTTC.

The chain couples TRBV10-3 to TRBJ2-7; 9 bases are shared with TRBD1. V trimming: 7 bases; J trimming: 2 bases; junction bases outside the gene matches: 12. Germline CDR1 and CDR2: ENHRY and SYGVKD. CDR3 length: 16 residues. The CDR3 DNA sequence: TGTGCCATCACCTTAAAGACAGGGGGGCCCCCCTACGAGCAGTACGTC. Its protein is CAITLKTGGPPYEQYV.

This clone showed up just a few times. V gene TRBV5-1 combines with J gene TRBJ1-3, with TRBD1 identical over 9 bases. The junction had 2 bases not matched to a gene; V was cut back by 2 bases and J by 2 bases. Looked up from germline, CDR1 is SGHRS and CDR2 is YFSETQ. The CDR3 is 15 residues long. Here the CDR3 DNA reads TGCGCCAGCAGCTTCAACAGGGGGCCTGGAAACACCATATATTTT. Its protein product is CASSFNRGPGNTIYF.

This clone was counted a few times. The V call is TRBV5-6, the J call TRBJ1-5, with 8 bases lining up with TRBD1. The CDR3 loop spans 18 amino acids. The V segment lost 3 bases and the J segment 0 bases; nucleotides outside the gene matches: 11. Germline-derived CDR1 and CDR2 are SGHDT and YYEEEE. The CDR3 sequence: CASSSGQGRTYSNQPQHF. The CDR3 nucleotides read TGTGCCAGCAGCTCCGGACAGGGCCGAACCTATAGCAATCAGCCCCAGCATTTT.

This clone was counted a single time. The chain employs TRBV4-1 and TRBJ2-1; 9 bases are a match to TRBD2. The CDR3 length is 16 residues. CDR1 and CDR2 from the germline V gene are MGHRA and YSYEKL. Trimming took 4 bases from V and 6 from J; bases not matched to a gene: 10. The CDR3 sequence: CASSPIPAGGPNEQFF. The CDR3 DNA follows: TGCGCCAGCAGCCCCATCCCAGCGGGGGGCCCCAATGAGCAGTTCTTC.

This clone was found a few times. V usage is TRBV19 and J usage is TRBJ1-2; no clear D gene. Germline CDR1 reads LNHDA; CDR2 reads SQIVND (reference sequence). The CDR3 consists of 13 residues. The V gene lost 5 bases and the J gene lost 2 bases, with 9 bases spanning the gap. The CDR3 loop reads CASSHTVNYGYTF. CDR3 nucleotides: TGTGCCAGTAGTCACACAGTAAACTATGGCTACACCTTC.

V and J are TRBV5-5 and TRBJ1-2; D might be TRBD1 (5 bases). The ends were cut back, 4 bases at V and 8 bases at J, with 18 bases in the middle. This CDR3 spans 14 amino acids. Germline V lookup: CDR1 SGHKS, CDR2 YYEKEE (reference sequence). The CDR3 nucleotides read TGTGCCAGCAGCGCGAGGGGACCTCGGGGGGGCTACACCTTC. As protein: CASSARGPRGGYTF.

V and J are TRBV27 and TRBJ2-1; possible D gene TRBD1, 8 bases. This CDR3 is built from 15 residues. V dropped 3 bases and J dropped 7 bases, with 16 bases sitting between them. The germline V gene has CDR1 MNHEY and CDR2 SMNVEV (reference sequence). The CDR3 nucleotides are TGTGCCAGCAGTTTCTTGAACAGGGGGGGGAATGAGCAGTTCTTC. Translated, it gives CASSFLNRGGNEQFF.

This clone turned up a few times. J is TRBJ1-6 and V is TRBV16; 8 nucleotides align to TRBD1. The germline gives CDR1 KGHSY, CDR2 FQNENV. The V gene end was trimmed by 4 bases and the J gene end by 9 bases; junction bases not matched to a gene: 5. The CDR3 extends over 14 amino acids. The DNA of the CDR3 is TGTGCCAGCAGCCTCCAGGGGGCCGTTTCACCCCTCCACTTT. Its protein is CASSLQGAVSPLHF.

The chain links TRBV3-1 (or the pseudogene TRBV3-2) to TRBJ2-3; 8 nucleotides match TRBD2. The CDR3 runs 15 residues. Germline V gene sequence: CDR1 LGHDT, CDR2 YNNKEL (reference sequence). V was pared by 6 bases and J by 6 bases, with 11 bases of the junction left unmatched. The CDR3 bases are TGTGCCAGCAGTCCCTTGAGCGGGGGCCCCGATACGCAGTATTTT. It translates to CASSPLSGGPDTQYF.